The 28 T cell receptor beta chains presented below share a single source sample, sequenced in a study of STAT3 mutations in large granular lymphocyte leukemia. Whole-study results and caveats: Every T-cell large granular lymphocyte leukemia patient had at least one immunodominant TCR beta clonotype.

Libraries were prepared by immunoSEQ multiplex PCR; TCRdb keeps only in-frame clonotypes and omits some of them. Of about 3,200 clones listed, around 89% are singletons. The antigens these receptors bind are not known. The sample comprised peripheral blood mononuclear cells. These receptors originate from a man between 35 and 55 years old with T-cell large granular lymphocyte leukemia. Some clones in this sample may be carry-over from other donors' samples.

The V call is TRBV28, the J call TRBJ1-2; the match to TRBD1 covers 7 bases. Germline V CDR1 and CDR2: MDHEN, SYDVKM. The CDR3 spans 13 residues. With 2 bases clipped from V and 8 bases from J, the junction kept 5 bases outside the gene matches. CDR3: CASSLDRAVGYTF. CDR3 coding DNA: TGTGCCAGCAGTTTAGACAGGGCGGTCGGCTACACCTTC.

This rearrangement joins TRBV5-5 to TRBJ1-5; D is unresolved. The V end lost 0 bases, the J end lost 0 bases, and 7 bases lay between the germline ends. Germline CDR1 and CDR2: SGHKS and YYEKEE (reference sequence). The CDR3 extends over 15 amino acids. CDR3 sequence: CASSLGHNSNQPQHF. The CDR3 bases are TGTGCCAGCAGCTTGGGGCACAATAGCAATCAGCCCCAGCATTTT.

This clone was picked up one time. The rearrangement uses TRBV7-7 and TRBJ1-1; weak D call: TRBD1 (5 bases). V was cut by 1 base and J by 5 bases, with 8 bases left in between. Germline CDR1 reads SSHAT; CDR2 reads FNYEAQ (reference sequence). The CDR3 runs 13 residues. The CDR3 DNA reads TGTGCCAGCAGCTTAGGTGAGGGGACTGAAGCTTTCTTT. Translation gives CASSLGEGTEAFF.

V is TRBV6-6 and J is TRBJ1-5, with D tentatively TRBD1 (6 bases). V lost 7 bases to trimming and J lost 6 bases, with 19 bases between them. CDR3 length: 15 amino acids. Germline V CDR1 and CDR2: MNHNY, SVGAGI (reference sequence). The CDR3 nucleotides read TGTGCCAGCACCCCTCGGGGGGCGCGGGGTCAGCCCCAGCATTTT. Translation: CASTPRGARGQPQHF.

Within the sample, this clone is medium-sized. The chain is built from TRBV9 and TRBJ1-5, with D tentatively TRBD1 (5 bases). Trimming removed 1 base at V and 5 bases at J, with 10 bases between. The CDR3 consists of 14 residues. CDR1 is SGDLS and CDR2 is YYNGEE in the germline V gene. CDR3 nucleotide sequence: TGTGCCAGCAGCGTATGGGACCGAGATCAGCCCCAGCATTTT. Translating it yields CASSVWDRDQPQHF.

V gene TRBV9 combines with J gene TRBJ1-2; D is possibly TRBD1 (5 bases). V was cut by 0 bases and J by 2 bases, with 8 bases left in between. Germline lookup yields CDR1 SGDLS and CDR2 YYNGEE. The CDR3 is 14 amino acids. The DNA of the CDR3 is TGTGCCAGCAGCGTAGGCGACAGAAACTATGGCTACACCTTC. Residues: CASSVGDRNYGYTF.

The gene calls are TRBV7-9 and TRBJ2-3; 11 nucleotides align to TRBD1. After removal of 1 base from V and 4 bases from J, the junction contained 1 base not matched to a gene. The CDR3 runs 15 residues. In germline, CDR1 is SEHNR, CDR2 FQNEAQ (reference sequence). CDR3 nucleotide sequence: TGTGCCAGCAGCTTAGGGACAGGGGGCCCAGATACGCAGTATTTT. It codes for CASSLGTGGPDTQYF.

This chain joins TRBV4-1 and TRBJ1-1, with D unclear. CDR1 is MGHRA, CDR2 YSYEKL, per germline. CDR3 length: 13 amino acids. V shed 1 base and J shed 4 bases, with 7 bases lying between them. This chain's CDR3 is CASSQGEVTEAFF. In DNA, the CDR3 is TGCGCCAGCAGCCAAGGGGAGGTCACTGAAGCTTTCTTT.

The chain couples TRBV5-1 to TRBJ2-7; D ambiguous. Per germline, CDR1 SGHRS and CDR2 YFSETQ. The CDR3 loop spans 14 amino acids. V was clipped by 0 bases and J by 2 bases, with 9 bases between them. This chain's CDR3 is CASSLGEAPYEQYF. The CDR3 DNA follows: TGCGCCAGCAGCTTGGGAGAAGCCCCCTACGAGCAGTACTTC.

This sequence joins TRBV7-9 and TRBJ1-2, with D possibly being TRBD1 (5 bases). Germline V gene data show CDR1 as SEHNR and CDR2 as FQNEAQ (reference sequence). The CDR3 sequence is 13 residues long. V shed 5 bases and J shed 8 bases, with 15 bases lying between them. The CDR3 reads CASSNVQRGGYTF. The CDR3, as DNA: TGTGCCAGCAGCAACGTCCAAAGGGGCGGCTACACCTTC. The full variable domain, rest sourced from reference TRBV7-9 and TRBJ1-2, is DTGVSQNPRHKITKRGQNVTFRCDPISEHNRLYWYRQTLGQGPEFLTYFQNEAQLEKSRLLSDRFSAERPKGSFSTLEIQRTEQGDSAMYLCASSNVQRGGYTFGSGTRLTVV.

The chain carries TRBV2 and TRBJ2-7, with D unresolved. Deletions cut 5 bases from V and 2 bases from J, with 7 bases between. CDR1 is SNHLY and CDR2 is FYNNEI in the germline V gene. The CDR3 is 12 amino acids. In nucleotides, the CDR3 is TGTGCCAGCAGTTACACACCCTACGAGCAGTACTTC. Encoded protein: CASSYTPYEQYF.

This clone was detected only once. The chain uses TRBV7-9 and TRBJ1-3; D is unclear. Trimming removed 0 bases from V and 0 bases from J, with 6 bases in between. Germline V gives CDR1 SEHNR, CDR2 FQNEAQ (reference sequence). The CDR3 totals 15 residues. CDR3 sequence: CASSLASGSGNTIYF. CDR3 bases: TGTGCCAGCAGCTTAGCGTCCGGCTCTGGAAACACCATATATTTT.

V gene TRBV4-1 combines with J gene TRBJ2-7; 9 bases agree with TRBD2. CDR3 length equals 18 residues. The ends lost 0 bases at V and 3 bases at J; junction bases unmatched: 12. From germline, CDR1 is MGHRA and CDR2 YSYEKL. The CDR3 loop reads CASSQEMVGLAGNYEQYF. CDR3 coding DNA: TGCGCCAGCAGCCAAGAAATGGTAGGGCTAGCGGGGAACTACGAGCAGTACTTC.

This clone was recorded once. The CDR3 nucleotides read TGTGCCTGGACCCCGTTGAACACTGAAGCTTTCTTT. It translates to CAWTPLNTEAFF. This chain uses TRBV30 with TRBJ1-1; D is undetermined. V was trimmed by 4 bases and J by 0 bases, leaving 6 bases between them. CDR3 length: 12 residues. The germline V gene has CDR1 GTSNPN and CDR2 SVGIG (reference sequence).

In DNA form, the CDR3 reads TGTGCCAGCAGCCCGGGGGGCTGGGATACGCAGTATTTT. This gives the protein CASSPGGWDTQYF. This chain joins TRBV9 and TRBJ2-3, with a possible D match to TRBD2 (7 bases). V lost 4 bases and J 6 bases, leaving 12 bases between the germline ends. This CDR3 spans 13 amino acids. Per the germline V gene, CDR1 is SGDLS and CDR2 is YYNGEE.

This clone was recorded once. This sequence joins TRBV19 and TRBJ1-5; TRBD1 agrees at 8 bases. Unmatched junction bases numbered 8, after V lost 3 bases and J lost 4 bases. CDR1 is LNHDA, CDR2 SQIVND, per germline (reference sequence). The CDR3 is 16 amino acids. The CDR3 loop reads CASSMRDDRGNQPQHF. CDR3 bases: TGTGCCAGTAGTATGAGAGACGACAGGGGAAATCAGCCCCAGCATTTT.

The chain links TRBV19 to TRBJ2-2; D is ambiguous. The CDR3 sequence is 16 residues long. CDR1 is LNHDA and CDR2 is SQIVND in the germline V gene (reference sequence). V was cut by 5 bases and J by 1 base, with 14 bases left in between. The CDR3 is CASSVFRTQNTGELFF. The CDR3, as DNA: TGTGCCAGTAGTGTATTTCGGACGCAGAACACCGGGGAGCTGTTTTTT.

This CDR3 reads CASSDSGGSGYTF. CDR3 coding DNA: TGTGCCAGCAGTGACTCTGGGGGATCGGGCTACACCTTC. The V gene is TRBV6-4, the J gene TRBJ1-2, with D possibly being TRBD1 (5 bases). CDR3 length: 13 amino acids. V was cut by 0 bases and J by 8 bases, with 10 bases left in between. From germline, CDR1 is MRHNA and CDR2 SNTAGT.

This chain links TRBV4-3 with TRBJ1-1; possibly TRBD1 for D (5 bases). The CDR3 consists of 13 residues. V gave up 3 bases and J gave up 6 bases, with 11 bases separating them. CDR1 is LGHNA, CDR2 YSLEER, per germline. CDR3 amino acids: CASSHVGTAEAFF. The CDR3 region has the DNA TGCGCCAGCAGCCATGTCGGGACGGCTGAAGCTTTCTTT.

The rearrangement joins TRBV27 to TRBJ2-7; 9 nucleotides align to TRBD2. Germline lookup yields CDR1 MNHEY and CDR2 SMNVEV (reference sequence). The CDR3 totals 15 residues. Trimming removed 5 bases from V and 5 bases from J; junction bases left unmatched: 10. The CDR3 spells CASSQTQGTSNEQYF. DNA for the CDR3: TGTGCCAGCAGTCAGACACAGGGGACTAGCAACGAGCAGTACTTC.

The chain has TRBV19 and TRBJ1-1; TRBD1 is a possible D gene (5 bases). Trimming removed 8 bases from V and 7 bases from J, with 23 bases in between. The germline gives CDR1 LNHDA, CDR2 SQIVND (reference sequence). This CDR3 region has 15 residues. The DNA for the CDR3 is TGTGCCAGTTCCACAGGATCACCCTACGGAGGTGAAGCTTTCTTT. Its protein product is CASSTGSPYGGEAFF.

In nucleotides, the CDR3 is TGTGCCAGCAGTTTCAGGGGCTATGGCTACACCTTC. Translated: CASSFRGYGYTF. This chain uses TRBV28 with TRBJ1-2; weak D call: TRBD1 (6 bases). The CDR3 length is 12 residues. Deletions cut 3 bases from V and 4 bases from J, with 6 bases between. The germline V gene has CDR1 MDHEN and CDR2 SYDVKM.

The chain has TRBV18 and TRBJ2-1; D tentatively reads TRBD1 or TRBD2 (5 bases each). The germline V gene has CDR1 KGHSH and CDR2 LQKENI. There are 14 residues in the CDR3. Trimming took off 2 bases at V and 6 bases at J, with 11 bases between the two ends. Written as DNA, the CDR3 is TGTGCCAGCTCACCAACGGGGCCTAGCAATGAGCAGTTCTTC. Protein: CASSPTGPSNEQFF.

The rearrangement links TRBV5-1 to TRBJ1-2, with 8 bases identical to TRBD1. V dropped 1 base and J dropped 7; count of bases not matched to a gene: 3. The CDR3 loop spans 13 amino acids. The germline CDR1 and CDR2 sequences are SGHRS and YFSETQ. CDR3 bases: TGCGCCAGCAGCTTGTCCGACAGGGGTGGCTACACCTTC. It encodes CASSLSDRGGYTF.

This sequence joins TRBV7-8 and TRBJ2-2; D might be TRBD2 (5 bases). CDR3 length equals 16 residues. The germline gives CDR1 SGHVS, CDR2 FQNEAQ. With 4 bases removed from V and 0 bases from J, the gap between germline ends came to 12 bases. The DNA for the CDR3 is TGTGCCAGCAGCTCCCGGACTCTCGCGAACACCGGGGAGCTGTTTTTT. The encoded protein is CASSSRTLANTGELFF.

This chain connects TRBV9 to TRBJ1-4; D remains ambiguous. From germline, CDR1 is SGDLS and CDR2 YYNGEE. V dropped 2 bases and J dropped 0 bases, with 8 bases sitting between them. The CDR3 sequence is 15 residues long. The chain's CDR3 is CASSVAVSTNEKLFF. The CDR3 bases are TGTGCCAGCAGCGTGGCGGTGTCAACTAATGAAAAACTGTTTTTT.

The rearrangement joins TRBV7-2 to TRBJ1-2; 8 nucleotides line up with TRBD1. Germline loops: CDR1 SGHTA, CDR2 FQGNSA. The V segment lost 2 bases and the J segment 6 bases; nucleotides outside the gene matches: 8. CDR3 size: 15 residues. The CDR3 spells CASSLYPGGKNGYTF. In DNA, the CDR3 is TGTGCCAGCAGCTTATATCCAGGGGGCAAGAATGGCTACACCTTC.

The chain's CDR3 is CSVHIGTGYTEAFF. The DNA of the CDR3 is TGCAGCGTTCACATCGGGACAGGGTATACTGAAGCTTTCTTT. The V and J genes are TRBV29-1 and TRBJ1-1, with 9 bases aligning to TRBD1. Unmatched junction bases numbered 9, after V lost 5 bases and J lost 5 bases. Germline CDR1 reads SQVTM; CDR2 reads ANQGSEA. CDR3 length equals 14 residues.